The 25 T cell receptor beta chains presented below share a single source sample, sequenced in a study of T-cell memory formation after mild COVID-19 (dated by TCRdb to the early 2020s). The library was produced with 5' RACE. TCRdb lists the instrument as Illumina NovaSeq 6000. TCRdb passed the public sequencing reads through fastp at Q25 and MiXCR, retaining productive beta sequences. CDR3 protein sequences are deduplicated, and each keeps its most common genes and DNA. This sample gives roughly 35,000 distinct CDR3 sequences in total; 7.5% to 8% of them show up just once. The ten largest clonotypes hold roughly 29% of the sample. The sequenced sample consisted of PBMCs or a T cell subset sorted from them (not recorded which). Every receptor here comes from a man aged 18 to 30 who had mild COVID-19 (a few samples of this study predate the infection). The sample titles of this study are shuffled in the database, so cell type and time point are left out; the donor was told from shared clones.

The chain recombines TRBV12-3 or TRBV12-4 with TRBJ2-1, with D perhaps given as TRBD1 or TRBD2 (5 bases each). The CDR3 length is 12 residues. The V gene lost 1 base and the J gene lost 10 bases, with 8 bases spanning the gap. CDR3 in amino acids: CASSLGGGEQFF. CDR3 sequence (DNA): TGTGCCAGCAGTTTAGGGGGCGGGGAGCAGTTCTTC.

This clonotype was seen a handful of times. The chain links TRBV2 to TRBJ1-2; D unclear. From germline, CDR1 is SNHLY and CDR2 FYNNEI. Trimming took 2 bases from V and 4 from J, leaving 5 bases between them. The length of the CDR3 is 12 residues. CDR3 nucleotides: TGTGCCAGCAGTGAATCTAGCTATGGCTACACCTTC. Its protein product is CASSESSYGYTF.

The V call is TRBV5-1, the J call TRBJ2-3, with 8 bases matching TRBD2. V dropped 4 bases and J dropped 4; count of bases not matched to a gene: 11. CDR1 and CDR2 from the germline V gene are SGHRS and YFSETQ. CDR3 length: 16 residues. In DNA, the CDR3 is TGCGCCAGCAGCGTTTCGGGGGGGCCAGGGGCAGATACGCAGTATTTT. Its translation: CASSVSGGPGADTQYF.

The chain is built from TRBV19 and TRBJ1-2; D uncertain. The CDR3 is made up of 16 amino acids. The V gene lost 1 base and the J gene lost 4 bases, with 16 bases spanning the gap. The germline V gene has CDR1 LNHDA and CDR2 SQIVND (reference sequence). The CDR3 here is CASSIGARLGSYGYTF. The CDR3 DNA sequence: TGTGCCAGTAGTATAGGGGCGCGCCTGGGGAGCTATGGCTACACCTTC.

Many counts were recorded for this clonotype. The chain employs TRBV4-2 and TRBJ2-6, with TRBD1 matching 7 bases. Germline V gene lookup returns CDR1 LGHNA and CDR2 YNFKEQ. J lost 4 bases, V lost 0 bases, and 3 bases had no gene match. The CDR3 has 16 amino acids. The CDR3 protein is CASSQERGQGANVLTF. CDR3 in DNA: TGTGCCAGCAGCCAAGAGAGGGGGCAAGGGGCCAACGTCCTGACTTTC.

This clonotype was counted ten times or more. The chain joins TRBV11-1 to TRBJ2-7; D is unresolved. V lost 3 bases and J 3 bases, leaving 9 bases between the germline ends. CDR3 length: 13 amino acids. Germline CDR1 SGHAT, CDR2 FQDESV (reference sequence). For the CDR3, the DNA is TGTGCCAGCAGCTTTTCCCGCTACTACGAGCAGTACTTC. This sequence encodes CASSFSRYYEQYF.

Many counts were recorded for this clonotype. The chain carries TRBV3-1 and TRBJ1-4, with D tentatively TRBD1 (6 bases). Germline CDR1 reads LGHDT; CDR2 reads YNNKEL (reference sequence). The CDR3 covers 14 residues. V shed 1 base and J shed 7 bases, with 10 bases lying between them. This chain's CDR3 is CASSQARGSEKLFF. Here the CDR3 DNA reads TGTGCCAGCAGCCAAGCCAGGGGTTCTGAAAAACTGTTTTTT. Filled out from reference TRBV3-1 and TRBJ1-4, the complete variable domain reads DTAVSQTPKYLVTQMGNDKSIKCEQNLGHDTMYWYKQDSKKFLKIMFSYNNKELIINETVPNRFSPKSPDKAHLNLHINSLELGDSAVYFCASSQARGSEKLFFGSGTQLSVL.

This clonotype was detected many times. This sequence joins TRBV5-6 and TRBJ2-7; D ambiguous. Germline assignment: CDR1 SGHDT and CDR2 YYEEEE. CDR3 size: 11 residues. V lost 0 bases to trimming and J lost 2 bases, with 0 bases between them. The CDR3: CASSLAYEQYF. The CDR3 DNA reads as TGTGCCAGCAGCTTGGCCTACGAGCAGTACTTC.

This clonotype has a count of ten or more. The chain recombines TRBV7-9 with TRBJ1-5; tentatively, D is TRBD1 (6 bases). Germline CDR1 and CDR2: SEHNR and FQNEAQ (reference sequence). The CDR3 spans 16 residues. Trimming took off 1 base at V and 7 bases at J, with 17 bases between the two ends. CDR3 loop: CASSLDTGATGQPQHF. The CDR3 DNA follows: TGTGCCAGCAGCTTAGACACGGGGGCTACCGGGCAGCCCCAGCATTTT. The whole variable domain, filled in from reference TRBV7-9 and TRBJ1-5, reads DTGVSQNPRHKITKRGQNVTFRCDPISEHNRLYWYRQTLGQGPEFLTYFQNEAQLEKSRLLSDRFSAERPKGSFSTLEIQRTEQGDSAMYLCASSLDTGATGQPQHFGDGTRLSIL.

This clonotype occurred many times. The chain couples TRBV18 to TRBJ2-7; no clear D. Germline CDR1 KGHSH, CDR2 LQKENI. The V end was cut by 2 bases, the J end by 1 base, with 6 bases between. This CDR3 has 13 amino acids. The CDR3 region is CASSPSQSYEQYV. The CDR3 nucleotides read TGTGCCAGCTCACCATCGCAATCCTACGAGCAGTACGTC.

This clonotype was seen many times. The chain carries TRBV12-3 or TRBV12-4 and TRBJ1-2; 7 positions agree with TRBD1. CDR3 length: 14 residues. Trimming at V came to 5 bases and at J to 5 bases, leaving 8 bases not matched to a gene. The DNA of the CDR3 is TGTGCCAGCAGTCAACAGACAGGGCTATATGGCTACACCTTC. Translated: CASSQQTGLYGYTF.

This clonotype was seen a handful of times. V gene TRBV2 combines with J gene TRBJ2-4; tentatively, D is TRBD1 (6 bases). Looked up from germline, CDR1 is SNHLY and CDR2 is FYNNEI. This CDR3 is 15 amino acids long. V lost 5 bases and J lost 0, with 11 bases in between. Here the CDR3 DNA reads TGTGCCAGCAGTCTCGGACAGATAGCCAAAAACATTCAGTACTTC. This translates into CASSLGQIAKNIQYF.

The J gene is TRBJ2-5, the V gene TRBV7-2; TRBD1 or TRBD2 may be the D gene (5 bases each). CDR1 is SGHTA and CDR2 is FQGNSA in the germline V gene. The CDR3 is 14 residues long. The ends were cut back, 5 bases at V and 1 base at J, with 11 bases in the middle. The CDR3 nucleotides are TGTGCCAGCAGCCCGGGACGGGTCCAAGAGACCCAGTACTTC. Residues: CASSPGRVQETQYF.

This clonotype is labeled as medium-sized. The chain is built from TRBV15 and TRBJ2-1, with TRBD2 identical over 10 bases. Unmatched junction bases numbered 6, after V lost 1 base and J lost 6 bases. This CDR3 region has 16 residues. Germline V gene lookup returns CDR1 LNHNV and CDR2 YYDKDF (reference sequence). CDR3 region: CATSRGDTSGANEQFF. The CDR3 DNA follows: TGTGCCACCAGCAGAGGGGACACTAGCGGGGCCAATGAGCAGTTCTTC.

This clonotype was recorded at least ten times. The chain carries TRBV10-3 and TRBJ2-3; 7 nucleotides agree with TRBD1. Germline V gene sequence: CDR1 ENHRY, CDR2 SYGVKD. The CDR3 totals 15 residues. Unmatched junction bases numbered 12, after V lost 10 bases and J lost 2 bases. CDR3 nucleotides: TGTGCCACGCTTCCGGGACAGAGATTCACAGATACGCAGTATTTT. Translation gives CATLPGQRFTDTQYF.

This clonotype was seen many times. The rearrangement links TRBV20-1 to TRBJ2-2; TRBD1 matches at 7 bases. Germline CDR1 DFQATT, CDR2 SNEGSKA (reference sequence). The CDR3 is 14 residues long. V lost 0 bases and J lost 7; bases outside the gene matches: 5. CDR3 residues: CSAREGQDSGELFF. The CDR3 coding sequence is TGCAGTGCTAGAGAAGGACAGGACAGCGGGGAGCTGTTTTTT.

This clonotype was recorded many times. In DNA form, the CDR3 reads TGTGCCAGCGAGAGGGGGGCCCAGGAGACCCAGTACTTC. It translates to CASERGAQETQYF. The chain is built from TRBV2 and TRBJ2-5; either TRBD1 or TRBD2 may fit D (6 bases each). Per germline, CDR1 SNHLY and CDR2 FYNNEI. The CDR3 is made up of 13 amino acids. Trimming took off 8 bases at V and 5 bases at J, with 15 bases between the two ends. The complete variable domain, with remaining parts taken from reference TRBV2 and TRBJ2-5, reads EPEVTQTPSHQVTQMGQEVILRCVPISNHLYFYWYRQILGQKVEFLVSFYNNEISEKSEIFDDQFSVERPDGSNFTLKIRSTKLEDSAMYFCASERGAQETQYFGPGTRLLVL.

This clonotype was recorded many times. The chain is built from TRBV6-5 and TRBJ1-5; 8 bases line up with TRBD1. The V gene end was trimmed by 6 bases and the J gene end by 0 bases; junction bases not matched to a gene: 7. CDR1 is MNHEY and CDR2 is SVGAGI in the germline V gene. The CDR3 sequence is 16 residues long. In DNA, the CDR3 is TGTGCCAGCAGAAGGACAGGGCTTGGTAGCAATCAGCCCCAGCATTTT. Translation: CASRRTGLGSNQPQHF.

In its sample, this clonotype was seen many times. The chain couples TRBV7-2 to TRBJ2-1, with 7 nucleotides matching TRBD2. Trimming removed 5 bases from V and 8 bases from J; junction bases left unmatched: 12. CDR1 is SGHTA, CDR2 FQGNSA, per germline. CDR3 length equals 15 residues. The CDR3 loop reads CASSKWGGQSDEQFF. The CDR3 nucleotides are TGTGCCAGCAGCAAGTGGGGAGGGCAAAGCGATGAGCAGTTCTTC.

This clonotype was detected a few times. The chain carries TRBV7-2 and TRBJ1-3, with a weak D call TRBD1 (5 bases). V gave up 2 bases and J gave up 8 bases, with 16 bases separating them. This CDR3 has 15 amino acids. Germline V gene sequence: CDR1 SGHTA, CDR2 FQGNSA. The CDR3 nucleotides are TGTGCCAGCAGCTTAACCGCCGCGGGGGGAGACACCATATATTTT. Translating it yields CASSLTAAGGDTIYF.

By sample fraction, this clonotype is medium-sized (0.01 to 0.1%). The chain combines TRBV11-2 with TRBJ1-1, with TRBD1 identical over 7 bases. The trim removed 4 bases at V and 1 base at J, leaving 12 bases unmatched. The CDR3 runs 17 residues. CDR1 SGHAT and CDR2 FQNNGV come from the germline V gene. CDR3 loop: CASSSPGGTARNTEAFF. The CDR3 bases are TGTGCCAGCAGCTCCCCAGGGGGTACGGCAAGGAACACTGAAGCTTTCTTT.

This clonotype was counted at least ten times. This sequence joins TRBV5-5 and TRBJ2-7; maybe TRBD2 (6 bases). Germline-derived CDR1 and CDR2 are SGHKS and YYEKEE (reference sequence). Trimming took off 0 bases at V and 3 bases at J, with 13 bases between the two ends. The CDR3 is 15 residues long. CDR3 sequence (DNA): TGTGCCAGCAGCTTGGCCGGGGGTCAGTACTACGAGCAGTACTTC. This sequence encodes CASSLAGGQYYEQYF. The full variable domain, in which reference TRBV5-5 and TRBJ2-7 provide the parts outside the CDR3, is DAGVTQSPTHLIKTRGQQVTLRCSPISGHKSVSWYQQVLGQGPQFIFQYYEKEERGRGNFPDRFSARQFPNYSSELNVNALLLGDSALYLCASSLAGGQYYEQYFGPGTRLTVT.

In this sample, this clonotype turned up many times. The gene calls are TRBV7-2 and TRBJ2-7; D is perhaps TRBD1 (5 bases). The germline gives CDR1 SGHTA, CDR2 FQGNSA. There are 14 residues in the CDR3. V lost 5 bases and J lost 2, with 13 bases in between. CDR3 amino acids: CASSTFDRPYEQYF. The DNA for the CDR3 is TGTGCCAGCAGCACCTTCGACAGACCCTACGAGCAGTACTTC.

Only a few counts were recorded for this clonotype. The gene calls are TRBV5-1 and TRBJ1-1; D call uncertain. CDR3 length equals 13 residues. The germline V gene has CDR1 SGHRS and CDR2 YFSETQ. V was clipped by 9 bases and J by 1 base, with 13 bases between them. Here the CDR3 reads CATAPLTNTEAFF. Written as DNA, the CDR3 is TGCGCCACTGCGCCTCTAACGAACACTGAAGCTTTCTTT.

This clonotype was seen many times. This chain joins TRBV20-1 and TRBJ2-3, with TRBD2 identical over 9 bases. The junction had 9 bases not matched to a gene; V was cut back by 4 bases and J by 7 bases. Looked up from germline, CDR1 is DFQATT and CDR2 is SNEGSKA (reference sequence). The CDR3 contains 14 residues. As DNA, the CDR3 is TGCAGTGCTATTAGCGGGGGAGGCGGTAATACGCAGTATTTT. Its protein product is CSAISGGGGNTQYF.